The present TCR beta chain was sequenced within a study of cytomegalovirus exposure and HLA in healthy donors. Study at large: It was reported in a later analysis that the same platform had been used for the 110 or so validation repertoires as for the roughly 700 first-cohort repertoires.

Some clones are missing from TCRdb's copy, which holds only in-frame ones; the method was immunoSEQ multiplex PCR. This table has roughly 150,000 clones, 86% appearing once. V shed 8 bases and J 6 bases; nucleotides not matched to a gene: 10. Germline V gives CDR1 LNHDA, CDR2 SQIVND (reference sequence). The CDR3 is made up of 15 amino acids. The donors were part of the 120-subject validation cohort, which stood apart from the roughly 680-subject first cohort. Study-level findings and limits: In vitro experiments confirmed that three CMV-associated chains were specific for CMV antigens. A later analysis found first-cohort TCR clusters tended to co-occur in the 110 or so validation repertoires.

As for this clone: The antigen remains undetermined.

The sample comprised PBMCs. V usage is TRBV19 and J usage is TRBJ2-4, with 10 bases fitting TRBD2. This clonotype originated in a woman aged 25-40 years in good health and CMV-seronegative. The CDR3 region is CASVEAGGPSNIQYF. CDR3 DNA sequence: TGTGCCAGTGTTGAAGCGGGAGGGCCCTCAAACATTCAGTACTTC.